This is a list of T cell receptor beta chains from one sample in a study of shared clonotypes between healthy human individuals. Repertoires were generated with immunoSEQ multiplex PCR, while TCRdb's copy carries only in-frame clones and drops some. The sample contains 450,000 to 500,000 clones, roughly 78% of which appear only once. Sequencing input: PBMCs. These receptors came from a woman aged 40 to 55 in good health. Some clones in this sample may be carry-over from other donors' samples. Both conserved end residues are part of each CDR3. D genes are given only for firm matches. Some rows have no size entry. The others give once, few or many, or a class for an expanded clone.

TRBJ1-5 | TRBV6-1 | . | . | CASSDSALNQPQHF | TGTGCCAGCAGTGATTCTGCCCTCAATCAGCCCCAGCATTTT
TRBJ2-1 | TRBV7-2 | . | TRBD2 | CASSLLAGGAYNEQFF | TGTGCCAGCAGCTTGTTAGCGGGAGGGGCCTACAATGAGCAGTTCTTC
TRBJ1-2 | TRBV25-1 | . | TRBD1 | CARLGQGIPDYGYTF | TGTGCCAGACTGGGACAGGGTATTCCTGACTATGGCTACACCTTC
TRBJ2-7 | TRBV7-8 | few | . | CASSPREGHYEQYF | TGTGCCAGCAGTCCCAGGGAGGGACACTACGAGCAGTACTTC
TRBJ2-1 | TRBV28 | . | TRBD1 | CASSTGQSSYNEQFF | TGTGCCAGCAGTACGGGACAGAGCTCCTACAATGAGCAGTTCTTC
TRBJ2-7 | TRBV5-1 | many | . | CASSLILGAYEQYF | TGCGCCAGCAGCTTGATTCTGGGGGCCTACGAGCAGTACTTC
TRBJ2-2 | TRBV18 | . | TRBD1 | CASSPPGQGNTGELFF | TGTGCCAGCTCACCACCGGGACAGGGCAACACCGGGGAGCTGTTTTTT
TRBJ1-2 | TRBV5-1 | . | . | CASSPDIGQFSSGGYTF | TGCGCCAGCAGCCCTGACATCGGACAGTTCTCCTCGGGGGGCTACACCTTC
TRBJ1-1 | TRBV4-2 | few | . | CASRGRWGGMNTEAFF | TGTGCCAGCAGGGGCAGGTGGGGGGGGATGAACACTGAAGCTTTCTTT
TRBJ1-3 | TRBV5-8 | . | . | CASSWAASGNTIYF | TGTGCCAGCAGCTGGGCAGCCTCTGGAAACACCATATATTTT
TRBJ1-1 | TRBV19 | . | . | CASRDTSNTEAFF | TGTGCCAGTAGGGACACAAGTAACACTGAAGCTTTCTTT
TRBJ2-5 | TRBV7-2 | . | . | CASSLHHQETQYF | TGTGCCAGCAGCCTTCACCACCAAGAGACCCAGTACTTC
TRBJ2-7 | TRBV11-2 | . | . | CASSPRTGAPGEQYF | TGTGCCAGCAGCCCTAGGACCGGAGCCCCCGGTGAGCAGTACTTC
TRBJ2-3 | TRBV10-2 | . | TRBD2 | CASRQGLAGADTQYF | TGCGCCAGCAGACAAGGACTAGCGGGAGCAGATACGCAGTATTTT
TRBJ2-1 | TRBV7-3 | . | . | CASSLTASDGEQFF | TGTGCCAGCAGCTTAACGGCTAGCGACGGTGAGCAGTTCTTC
TRBJ1-5 | TRBV10-2 | . | . | CASSGAGGQPQHF | TGCGCCAGCAGTGGGGCCGGGGGTCAGCCCCAGCATTTT
TRBJ2-3 | TRBV9 | . | . | CASSVSPSSTDTQYF | TGTGCCAGCAGCGTATCGCCTTCTAGCACAGATACGCAGTATTTT
TRBJ1-4 | TRBV4-2 | . | . | CASSQEVIGRRSEKLFF | TGTGCCAGCAGCCAAGAGGTCATAGGACGGCGGAGCGAAAAACTGTTTTTT
TRBJ1-2 | TRBV30 | . | . | CAWSVQGTYYGYTF | TGTGCCTGGAGTGTACAGGGAACTTACTATGGCTACACCTTC
TRBJ2-7 | TRBV5-6 | . | TRBD1 | CVSSSADRGPYEQYF | TGTGTCAGCAGCTCGGCGGACAGGGGTCCCTACGAGCAGTACTTC
TRBJ2-5 | TRBV14 | many | . | CASSQDTLGTQYF | TGTGCCAGCAGCCAAGATACACTGGGGACCCAGTACTTC
TRBJ2-1 | TRBV30 | . | . | CAWSDTSYNEQFF | TGTGCCTGGAGTGACACCTCCTACAATGAGCAGTTCTTC
TRBJ2-1 | TRBV6-1 | . | TRBD2 | CASRRLAGGDNEQFF | TGTGCCAGCAGGAGACTAGCGGGAGGGGACAATGAGCAGTTCTTC
TRBJ2-5 | TRBV7-2 | . | . | CASSPRVLETQYF | TGTGCCAGCAGCCCACGGGTTCTGGAGACCCAGTACTTC
TRBJ2-2 | TRBV16 | . | TRBD2 | CASSQSPGRAGELFF | TGTGCCAGCAGCCAATCACCCGGGAGGGCCGGGGAGCTGTTTTTT
TRBJ2-2 | TRBV5-4 | many | TRBD2 | CASSLSLAGQFTGELFF | TGTGCCAGCAGCTTGAGTCTAGCGGGTCAATTCACCGGGGAGCTGTTTTTT
TRBJ2-2 | TRBV15 | . | . | CATSRAGQPHGELFF | TGTGCCACCAGCAGGGCCGGGCAGCCCCACGGGGAGCTGTTTTTT
TRBJ2-5 | TRBV27 | once | TRBD2 | CASSLLAGVVETQYF | TGTGCCAGCAGTTTATTAGCGGGAGTAGTGGAGACCCAGTACTTC
TRBJ2-7 | TRBV5-1 | . | TRBD1 | CASTLRPGQDLPYEQYF | TGCGCCAGCACCCTACGTCCGGGACAGGACCTTCCATACGAGCAGTACTTC
TRBJ1-2 | TRBV30 | . | . | CAWSVSGIGYTF | TGTGCCTGGAGTGTGTCGGGGATCGGCTACACCTTC
TRBJ2-1 | TRBV28 | . | TRBD2 | CASSKLAGIYNEQFF | TGTGCCAGCAGCAAACTAGCGGGGATATACAATGAGCAGTTCTTC
TRBJ1-4 | TRBV27 | . | TRBD1 | CASARQGANEKLFF | TGTGCCAGCGCACGACAGGGGGCTAATGAAAAACTGTTTTTT
TRBJ1-5 | TRBV18 | . | . | CASSPSTNGGQPQHF | TGTGCCAGCTCACCATCGACAAATGGGGGGCAGCCCCAGCATTTT
TRBJ1-1 | TRBV27 | . | . | CASSLSGALPEAFF | TGTGCCAGCAGTTTATCGGGCGCACTTCCAGAAGCTTTCTTT
TRBJ2-1 | TRBV15 | . | . | CATSSDRSSYNEQFF | TGTGCCACCAGCAGCGACAGGAGCTCCTACAATGAGCAGTTCTTC
TRBJ2-3 | TRBV4-2 | . | TRBD2 | CASSQAAGGPEDTQYF | TGTGCCAGCAGCCAAGCTGCGGGAGGGCCTGAAGATACGCAGTATTTT
TRBJ2-3 | TRBV7-2 | . | . | CASTLGAPSTDTQYF | TGTGCCAGCACGCTTGGCGCCCCTAGCACAGATACGCAGTATTTT
TRBJ2-2 | TRBV19 | once | TRBD1 | CATQHTYDRVTNTGELFF | TGTGCCACCCAACACACATACGACAGGGTGACTAACACCGGGGAGCTGTTTTTT
TRBJ2-7 | TRBV27 | . | TRBD2 | CASSGAGGYSYEQYF | TGTGCCAGCAGTGGCGCGGGAGGTTACTCCTACGAGCAGTACTTC
TRBJ1-2 | TRBV9 | . | TRBD1 | CASNGQGWGYTF | TGTGCCAGCAACGGACAGGGGTGGGGCTACACCTTC
TRBJ2-2 | TRBV7-9 | . | . | CASSLRDTGELFF | TGTGCCAGCAGCCTCCGGGACACCGGGGAGCTGTTTTTT
TRBJ2-7 | TRBV7-2 | . | . | CASSIPTQGSYEQYF | TGTGCCAGCAGCATCCCTACACAGGGTTCCTACGAGCAGTACTTC
TRBJ2-7 | TRBV7-2 | . | . | CASSSRGQSSYEQYF | TGTGCCAGCAGCTCCCGGGGCCAGAGCTCCTACGAGCAGTACTTC
TRBJ2-1 | TRBV5-1 | . | . | CASSPDTLSSYNEQFF | TGCGCCAGCAGCCCGGACACCTTGAGCTCCTACAATGAGCAGTTCTTC
TRBJ2-5 | TRBV6-1 | . | . | CASSEAPGGGETQYF | TGTGCCAGCAGTGAAGCACCGGGGGGCGGGGAGACCCAGTACTTC
TRBJ2-3 | TRBV10-3 | . | TRBD2 | CAISAELAGVVDTQYF | TGTGCCATCAGCGCAGAACTAGCGGGAGTAGTGGATACGCAGTATTTT
TRBJ2-7 | TRBV28 | . | . | CASRAPTSYEQYF | TGTGCCAGCAGAGCACCAACGTCCTACGAGCAGTACTTC
TRBJ2-1 | TRBV29-1 | . | . | CSVLPHGGEQFF | TGCAGCGTACTACCGCATGGGGGTGAGCAGTTCTTC
TRBJ1-2 | TRBV27 | . | TRBD1 | CASSPSGGRVKYGYTF | TGTGCCAGCAGTCCGTCAGGGGGCAGGGTGAAGTATGGCTACACCTTC
TRBJ2-7 | TRBV27 | . | TRBD2 | CASSLSRGGVNYEQYF | TGTGCCAGCAGTTTATCCCGGGGAGGGGTGAACTACGAGCAGTACTTC
TRBJ1-1 | TRBV5-1 | . | . | CASSLAAGSEAFF | TGCGCCAGCAGCTTGGCCGCAGGGTCCGAAGCTTTCTTT
TRBJ2-2 | TRBV10-3 | . | TRBD2 | CAISRGLAGERDTGELFF | TGTGCCATCAGTCGTGGACTAGCGGGGGAGCGGGACACCGGGGAGCTGTTTTTT
TRBJ2-1 | TRBV11-2 | . | . | CASSIGTRELFF | TGTGCCAGCAGCATCGGGACGCGTGAGCTGTTCTTC